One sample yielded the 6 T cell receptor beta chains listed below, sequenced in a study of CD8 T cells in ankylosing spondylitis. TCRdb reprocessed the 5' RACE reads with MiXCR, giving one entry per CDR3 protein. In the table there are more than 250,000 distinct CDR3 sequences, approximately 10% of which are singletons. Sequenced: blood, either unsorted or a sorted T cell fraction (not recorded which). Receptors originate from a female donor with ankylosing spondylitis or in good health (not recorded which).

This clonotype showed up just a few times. The CDR3 DNA sequence: TGTGCCAGCAGTTACTTCCCCGGGACAGGGGCTGGAAACACCATATATTTT. Amino acids: CASSYFPGTGAGNTIYF. The rearrangement uses TRBV6-5 and TRBJ1-3, with 10 bases aligning to TRBD1. In germline, CDR1 is MNHEY, CDR2 SVGAGI. The CDR3 has 17 amino acids. Unmatched junction bases numbered 5, after V lost 1 base and J lost 2 bases.

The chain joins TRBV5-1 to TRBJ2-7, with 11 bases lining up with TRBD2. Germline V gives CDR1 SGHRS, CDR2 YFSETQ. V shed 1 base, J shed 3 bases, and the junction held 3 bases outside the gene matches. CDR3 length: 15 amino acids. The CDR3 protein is CASSLLAGGHYEQYF. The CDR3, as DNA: TGCGCCAGCAGCTTGCTAGCGGGGGGCCACTACGAGCAGTACTTC.

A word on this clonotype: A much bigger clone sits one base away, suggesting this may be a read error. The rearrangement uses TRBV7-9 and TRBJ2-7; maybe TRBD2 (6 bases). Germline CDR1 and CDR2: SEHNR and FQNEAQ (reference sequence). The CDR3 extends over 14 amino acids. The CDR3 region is CASNLDGTFYEQYF. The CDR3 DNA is TGTGCCAGCAACTTAGACGGGACTTTCTACGAGCAGTACTTC. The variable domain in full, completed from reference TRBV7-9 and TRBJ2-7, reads DTGVSQNPRHKITKRGQNVTFRCDPISEHNRLYWYRQTLGQGPEFLTYFQNEAQLEKSRLLSDRFSAERPKGSFSTLEIQRTEQGDSAMYLCASNLDGTFYEQYFGPGTRLTVT.

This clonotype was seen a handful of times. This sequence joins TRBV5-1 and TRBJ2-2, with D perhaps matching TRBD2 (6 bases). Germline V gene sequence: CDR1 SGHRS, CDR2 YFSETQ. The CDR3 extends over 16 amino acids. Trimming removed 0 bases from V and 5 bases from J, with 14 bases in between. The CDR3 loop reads CASSLVPGDLTGELFF. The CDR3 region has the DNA TGCGCCAGCAGCTTGGTCCCGGGGGATCTGACCGGGGAGCTGTTTTTT. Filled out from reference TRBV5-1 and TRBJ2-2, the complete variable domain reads KAGVTQTPRYLIKTRGQQVTLSCSPISGHRSVSWYQQTPGQGLQFLFEYFSETQRNKGNFPGRFSGRQFSNSRSEMNVSTLELGDSALYLCASSLVPGDLTGELFFGEGSRLTVL.

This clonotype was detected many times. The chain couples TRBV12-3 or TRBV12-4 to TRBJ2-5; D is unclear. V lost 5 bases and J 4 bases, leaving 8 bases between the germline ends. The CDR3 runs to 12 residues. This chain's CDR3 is CASSKLPETQYF. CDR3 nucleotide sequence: TGTGCCAGCAGTAAACTCCCAGAGACCCAGTACTTC.

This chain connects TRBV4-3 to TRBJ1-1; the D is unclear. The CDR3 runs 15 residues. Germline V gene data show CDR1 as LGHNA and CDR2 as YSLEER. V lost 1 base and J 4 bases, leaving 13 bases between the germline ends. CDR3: CASSQGRVKGTEAFF. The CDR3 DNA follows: TGCGCCAGCAGCCAAGGTAGGGTTAAGGGCACTGAAGCTTTCTTT.